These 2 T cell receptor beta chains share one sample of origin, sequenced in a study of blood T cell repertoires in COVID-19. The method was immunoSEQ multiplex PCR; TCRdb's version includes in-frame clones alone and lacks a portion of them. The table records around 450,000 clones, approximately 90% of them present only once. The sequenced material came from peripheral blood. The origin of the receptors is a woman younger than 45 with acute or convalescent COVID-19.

The DNA of the CDR3 is TGCAGCGTTTTGGCTAGTCCGAACAATGAGCAGTTCTTC. Translated, it gives CSVLASPNNEQFF. The chain joins TRBV29-1 to TRBJ2-1; D is unclear. Germline V CDR1 and CDR2: SQVTM, ANQGSEA. The CDR3 loop spans 13 amino acids. Trimming shortened V by 5 bases and J by 5 bases, and 13 bases separated the two germline ends.

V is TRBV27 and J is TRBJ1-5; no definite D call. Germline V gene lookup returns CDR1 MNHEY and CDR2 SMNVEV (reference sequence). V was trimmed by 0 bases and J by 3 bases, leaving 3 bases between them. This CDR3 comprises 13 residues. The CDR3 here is CASSLSVNQPQHF. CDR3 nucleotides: TGTGCCAGCAGTTTATCCGTCAATCAGCCCCAGCATTTT.